A single sample gave rise to the 14 T cell receptor beta chains below, sequenced in a study of cytomegalovirus exposure and HLA in healthy donors (dated by TCRdb to 2016 to 2017). The receptor library was made with the immunoSEQ multiplex PCR assay. The multiplex PCR relied on a mix of 60 forward primers for TCR Vbeta segments and 13 reverse primers for TCR Jbeta segments. Sourced from immuneACCESS, this table was stored by TCRdb with only in-frame sequences that have V and J called. A share of the clones is absent; for the studies checked, an unresolved V gene accounts for under half, and the remainder has no known explanation. The sample yields over 200,000 clones; 70% were counted once. The ten largest clones add up to about 2.8% of the sample. Sample: PBMCs. The receptor set was obtained from a man between 40 and 49 years old in good health and CMV-seropositive.

The chain couples TRBV7-8 to TRBJ1-6, with TRBD1 matching over 10 bases. The CDR3 has 17 amino acids. The V and J ends lost 0 bases and 9 bases, in that order; junction bases with no gene match: 8. Germline loops: CDR1 SGHVS, CDR2 FQNEAQ. This CDR3 is CASSLAPRDRGRSPLHF. The CDR3 DNA sequence: TGTGCCAGCAGCTTAGCTCCCCGGGACAGGGGCCGTTCACCCCTCCACTTT.

The J gene is TRBJ1-3, the V gene TRBV4-1, with D possibly matching TRBD1 (5 bases). V was trimmed by 6 bases and J by 0 bases, leaving 6 bases between them. Germline V gene sequence: CDR1 MGHRA, CDR2 YSYEKL. The CDR3 spans 13 residues. The CDR3: CASRQVSGNTIYF. CDR3 in DNA: TGCGCCAGCAGACAGGTCTCTGGAAACACCATATATTTT.

The rearrangement links TRBV6-1 to TRBJ2-1; 7 bases are a match to TRBD1. This CDR3 contains 15 residues. Germline V gene sequence: CDR1 MNHNS, CDR2 SASEGT. Trimming removed 5 bases from V and 0 bases from J; junction bases left unmatched: 4. The CDR3 nucleotides read TGTGCCAGCAGTACGGGACAGCTCTCCTACAATGAGCAGTTCTTC. Its protein is CASSTGQLSYNEQFF.

This chain uses TRBV5-1 with TRBJ2-7; the D gene is possibly TRBD1 (6 bases). Trimming pared 0 bases from V and 2 bases from J, leaving 9 bases between. In germline, CDR1 is SGHRS, CDR2 YFSETQ. This CDR3 is built from 14 residues. The CDR3 spells CASSLAGETYEQYF. The CDR3 DNA is TGCGCCAGCAGCTTGGCAGGGGAAACCTACGAGCAGTACTTC.

The chain couples TRBV13 to TRBJ1-2; TRBD1 aligns across 12 bases. Germline V gene sequence: CDR1 PRHDT, CDR2 FYEKMQ (reference sequence). The CDR3 has 13 amino acids. The junction had 9 bases not matched to a gene; V was cut back by 5 bases and J by 14 bases. Written as DNA, the CDR3 is TGTGCCAGCAGCCACGGGACAGGGGGCGCCGAAACCTTC. Its protein is CASSHGTGGAETF.

The DNA of the CDR3 is TGTGCCAGCAGCTTAGGTATGGAGGGTCGCGGAACAGATACGCAGTATTTT. Protein product: CASSLGMEGRGTDTQYF. V is TRBV7-6 and J is TRBJ2-3; weak D call: TRBD2 (6 bases). Trimming removed 1 base from V and 3 bases from J, with 17 bases in between. Germline CDR1 is SGHVS and CDR2 is FNYEAQ. The CDR3 is 17 residues long.

This clone has a handful of counts. The V call is TRBV5-4, the J call TRBJ2-1; 7 bases line up with TRBD1. Losses at the gene ends were 3 bases for V and 4 bases for J; bases not matched to a gene: 10. Germline V gene sequence: CDR1 SGHNT, CDR2 YYREEE (reference sequence). This CDR3 has 16 residues. The CDR3 region is CASSSALRTGYNEQFF. The CDR3 DNA is TGTGCCAGCAGCTCGGCGCTGAGGACAGGTTACAATGAGCAGTTCTTC.

The chain links TRBV6-5 to TRBJ1-1; 7 positions agree with TRBD1. Trimming removed 2 bases from V and 5 bases from J; junction bases left unmatched: 5. The CDR3 contains 14 residues. CDR1 and CDR2 from the germline V gene are MNHEY and SVGAGI. CDR3 region: CASSYRQGWTEAFF. For the CDR3, the DNA is TGTGCCAGCAGTTACCGACAGGGATGGACTGAAGCTTTCTTT.

This rearrangement joins TRBV28 to TRBJ1-2; no reliable D call. The CDR3 is made up of 12 amino acids. Germline V gives CDR1 MDHEN, CDR2 SYDVKM. Trimming took 10 bases from V and 1 from J, leaving 10 bases between them. The CDR3 is CATGLFNYGYTF. DNA for the CDR3: TGTGCCACAGGATTATTTAACTATGGCTACACCTTC.

This clone came up once. This chain joins TRBV18 and TRBJ2-5; 8 positions match TRBD1. With the DNA end fitting TRBJ2-7 better, the J assignment may be wrong. Germline V gives CDR1 KGHSH, CDR2 LQKENI. CDR3 length: 14 amino acids. The CDR3, as DNA: TGTGCCAGCTCACTTGGACAGGGAGTCTACGAGCAGTACTTC. It encodes CASSLGQGVYEQYF.

The V gene is TRBV16, the J gene TRBJ2-2, with a tentative D call TRBD1 (5 bases). Germline V gene lookup returns CDR1 KGHSY and CDR2 FQNENV. V was cut by 1 base and J by 2 bases, with 5 bases left in between. The CDR3 has 14 amino acids. The CDR3 DNA reads TGTGCCAGCAGCCAATGGGGCAACACCGGGGAGCTGTTTTTT. It codes for CASSQWGNTGELFF.

A remark on this clone: In the same sample, other DNA sequences code for this CDR3. V usage is TRBV19 and J usage is TRBJ1-5; tentatively, D is TRBD1 (6 bases). The CDR3 runs to 14 residues. V lost 1 base to trimming and J lost 4 bases, with 8 bases between them. The germline gives CDR1 LNHDA, CDR2 SQIVND (reference sequence). In nucleotides, the CDR3 is TGTGCCAGTAGTATAGGTCAGGGGAATCAGCCCCAGCATTTT. Its translation: CASSIGQGNQPQHF.

CDR3 bases: TGCGCCAGCAGCCAAGAGGCGACTCAATATGGCTACACCTTC. Translation gives CASSQEATQYGYTF. The chain carries TRBV4-3 and TRBJ1-2; D call uncertain. Trimming stripped 0 bases from V and 5 bases from J, with 10 bases between. The CDR3 contains 14 residues. CDR1 LGHNA and CDR2 YSLEER come from the germline V gene.

The chain couples TRBV11-2 to TRBJ2-2, with D possibly TRBD1 on 5 matching bases. From germline, CDR1 is SGHAT and CDR2 FQNNGV. The length of the CDR3 is 17 residues. Trimming took 2 bases from V and 7 from J, leaving 20 bases between them. CDR3 bases: TGTGCCAGCAGCTTATCACGGGCAGCCATTCAGGGCGGGGAGCTGTTTTTT. Protein sequence: CASSLSRAAIQGGELFF.